This paragraph reports one TCR beta chain. The target antigen is unknown. The CDR3 loop spans 19 amino acids. Germline V lookup: CDR1 DFQATT, CDR2 SNEGSKA (reference sequence). V trimming: 1 base; J trimming: 2 bases; junction bases outside the gene matches: 15. The authors ran a second PCR of roughly 6 to 12 cycles using a sample-barcoded 5' primer and a J-beta primer mix. A template-switch adaptor that had 12 random nucleotides put a tag on each cDNA molecule. TCRdb redid the calling of the 5' RACE reads with MiXCR, one entry per CDR3 protein. The sample contains about 1.8 million distinct CDR3 sequences, around half of which appear only once. This record belongs to a study of blood T cells in healthy people across ages. Whole-study findings and limits: Age brought a roughly linear fall in TCR beta diversity measured per million T cells. The long-lived group displayed more naive CD4+ cells, plus higher diversity, than the aged donors did.

PBMCs numbering at least 6.5 million were isolated per sample. The TCR sequence derives from a woman in her thirties or forties in good health. What was sequenced was blood. The genes are TRBV20-1 and TRBJ2-5; 11 bases map to TRBD2. In DNA form, the CDR3 reads TGCAGTGCTAGAGCTCCCGAGCTAGCGGGGGGACCCCTACAAGAGACCCAGTACTTC. This sequence encodes CSARAPELAGGPLQETQYF.